Reported below is one T cell receptor beta chain. What it binds is not known. Profiled with immunoSEQ multiplex PCR; TCRdb holds only in-frame clones, not every one. In the table there are about 50,000 clones, 88% of which are singletons. All trial patients relapsed after autologous stem cell transplantation. This specimen belongs to a study of PD-1 blockade in classical Hodgkin lymphoma. About the study: On a schedule of every 2 weeks, patients received nivolumab 3 mg/kg intravenously.

Study outcomes and limitations: Exclusion covered patients beginning nivolumab under 1 year post-ASCT.

Trimming cost V 6 bases and J 5 bases, with 17 bases left between them. Germline lookup yields CDR1 MNHEY and CDR2 SMNVEV (reference sequence). The CDR3 is made up of 15 amino acids. Sequenced material: peripheral blood mononuclear cells (PBMCs), taken before the second cycle of nivolumab. This clonotype was sampled from a human donor with classical Hodgkin lymphoma. The V and J genes are TRBV27 and TRBJ1-5; tentative D call: TRBD1 (6 bases). The CDR3 bases are TGTGCCAGCAGGGCAGGGGTCGCGCGTCATCAGCCCCAGCATTTT. It is translated as CASRAGVARHQPQHF.